This T cell receptor (beta chain) was sequenced in a study of T cells in Graves' hyperthyroidism and ophthalmopathy. Regions amplified from RNA transcripts were the TCR beta CDR3 regions. The HTBI set primed first-round TCR CDR3 RT-PCR. Each CDR3 protein is one row after TCRdb ran MiXCR on the multiplex PCR reads. Among 450,000 to 650,000 distinct CDR3 sequences listed, less than 25% were seen once. This clonotype was detected many times. This CDR3 is built from 13 residues. Trimming pared 0 bases from V and 5 bases from J, leaving 7 bases between. Germline lookup yields CDR1 SGHVS and CDR2 FNYEAQ. Specimen: blood. This chain joins TRBV7-6 and TRBJ2-5; D gene unclear. This clonotype originated in a man between 18 and 29 years old with Graves' hyperthyroidism. The CDR3: CASSLAGWETQYF. The CDR3 DNA reads TGTGCCAGCAGCTTAGCAGGGTGGGAGACCCAGTACTTC.